A selection of T cell receptor beta chains follows, all from one sample in a study of beta chain features in type 1 diabetes. Using immunoSEQ multiplex PCR, the repertoire was profiled, and TCRdb retains in-frame clones only, with some absent. The repertoire holds 250,000 to 350,000 clones, with about 11% as singletons. The sequenced material came from naive CD4+ T cells from blood. All receptors derive from a woman aged 25 to 45 in good health. Both conserved end residues are part of each CDR3. The D gene is left open where the match is weak.

V,D,J,CDR3
TRBV4-3,.,TRBJ1-5,CASSQAIANQPQHF
TRBV5-1,.,TRBJ2-1,CASSSQIAESSYNEQFF
TRBV5-4,.,TRBJ2-3,CASTKTATSTDTQYF
TRBV2,TRBD2,TRBJ2-7,CASSTPGTSGRSSYEQYF
TRBV7-6,TRBD1,TRBJ2-1,CASSLPGQYNEQFF
TRBV14,.,TRBJ2-7,CASSQASANFYEQYF
TRBV7-8,.,TRBJ2-1,CASSLSDNEQFF
TRBV29-1,.,TRBJ1-2,CSVVEGNYGYTF
TRBV10-3,TRBD1,TRBJ1-5,CAIGGQGADQPQHF
TRBV7-9,TRBD2,TRBJ2-7,CASSLSGGSYEQYF
TRBV19,TRBD2,TRBJ2-3,CASSPMGAGNTDTQYF
TRBV7-9,TRBD1,TRBJ2-2,CASSLRDRDLTGELFF
TRBV28,TRBD1,TRBJ2-2,CASTHHGTARSGELFF
TRBV2,.,TRBJ1-4,CASSLGASLFF
TRBV6-5,TRBD2,TRBJ2-7,CASSLVGGRIDYEQYF
TRBV7-8,TRBD2,TRBJ2-5,CASSLAGGSETQYF
TRBV7-2,.,TRBJ2-7,CASSPHPYEQYF
TRBV6-5,TRBD1,TRBJ2-1,CASSRTGSFYNEQFF
TRBV6-1,.,TRBJ2-5,CASSGRYQETQYF
TRBV28,TRBD1,TRBJ2-1,CASRNTGGKYNEQFF
TRBV28,.,TRBJ1-4,CASSLREEKLFF
TRBV5-1,.,TRBJ1-5,CASSLGGINQPQHF
TRBV29-1,.,TRBJ2-3,CSVGGLRADTQYF
TRBV29-1,TRBD2,TRBJ2-5,CSVSSPGGETQYF
TRBV5-4,TRBD2,TRBJ2-1,CASQRAGGQSSYNEQFF
TRBV14,TRBD1,TRBJ2-7,CASSPGTVTYEQYF
TRBV5-5,.,TRBJ2-7,CASSPRKEQYF
TRBV7-8,TRBD1,TRBJ2-2,CASSPTGAYTGELFF
TRBV28,.,TRBJ2-1,CASIRSGASNEQFF
TRBV11-2,.,TRBJ2-5,CASSRRTDQETQYF
TRBV2,TRBD1,TRBJ1-2,CASNPGQNYGYTF
TRBV7-9,.,TRBJ2-1,CASSFGPGLGDNEQFF
TRBV5-4,TRBD2,TRBJ2-5,CASSSRDYKETQYF
TRBV6-5,.,TRBJ1-1,CASSAHQGLVTEAFF
TRBV30,.,TRBJ1-2,CAWGSTGPPGYTF
TRBV6-1,.,TRBJ2-4,CASSDTGHIQYF
TRBV2,.,TRBJ2-7,CASSDRAGLINEQYF
TRBV7-9,.,TRBJ2-6,CASSFTGFGANVLTF
TRBV7-2,.,TRBJ2-5,CASSLSPVQGLVTQYF
TRBV28,.,TRBJ2-7,CASPSSSGEQYF
TRBV15,TRBD1,TRBJ1-5,CATSKGPQGVYSNQPQHF
TRBV10-3,TRBD2,TRBJ2-5,CAIRGLAEETQYF
TRBV7-9,.,TRBJ2-5,CASSLVGETQYF
TRBV28,TRBD1,TRBJ1-5,CASSSPQGAGQPQHF
TRBV21-1,.,TRBJ1-3,CASSKARRETGNTIYF
TRBV12-5,TRBD2,TRBJ2-2,CASGLVLGTSMAGELFF
TRBV7-9,.,TRBJ2-1,CASSLYSGQHYNEQFF
TRBV7-2,TRBD2,TRBJ2-1,CASSLGGGPFNEQFF
TRBV28,.,TRBJ1-1,CASSAPGTLGTEAFF
TRBV7-9,TRBD1,TRBJ2-7,CASSLDRGPSYEQYF
TRBV6-6,.,TRBJ1-1,CASSYSVVGGRTEAFF
TRBV28,TRBD1,TRBJ2-3,CASSRQGPDTQYF
TRBV4-3,TRBD1,TRBJ1-1,CASSQVRTGVWNTEAFF
TRBV6-5,.,TRBJ1-4,CASSWPGQPEKLFF
TRBV5-1,TRBD1,TRBJ2-7,CASSRTGGASYEQYF
TRBV28,TRBD1,TRBJ2-7,CASSLGQGAAEQYF
TRBV28,TRBD2,TRBJ2-7,CATREGSYEQYF
TRBV29-1,.,TRBJ1-2,CSVGAGDPNYGYTF
TRBV7-3,.,TRBJ2-3,CASTRDPGGTDTQYF
TRBV18,TRBD2,TRBJ2-3,CASSPSAGASDTQYF